This TCR beta chain was recorded in a study of tissue T cells after allogeneic stem cell transplantation. Overall study results and limits: TCR repertoires tracked anatomic similarity, regardless of disease or transplant status. In patients and mice, blood and spleen missed much of tissue repertoire.

The data were produced by immunoSEQ multiplex PCR, yet TCRdb's version contains in-frame clones alone and is incomplete. The sample has 7,500 to 10,000 clones, 60% seen once; the top ten hold 9% to 10%. Comparators were a few non-transplant cancer patients without known GI disease. As to this clone: The antigen remains undetermined.

Trimming removed 10 bases from V and 1 base from J; junction bases left unmatched: 26. The CDR3 runs 21 residues. CDR1 SGDLS and CDR2 YYNGEE come from the germline V gene. The sample in question was tissue from the jejunum, obtained at autopsy. The chain recombines TRBV9 with TRBJ2-6, with 7 bases matching TRBD1. The origin of this receptor is a woman between 18 and 55 years old with breast cancer. The CDR3 bases are TGTGCCGTGCACAGGGGCGGCGTTCAAACCAAACCTCTTTCTGGGGCCAACGTCCTGACTTTC. It encodes CAVHRGGVQTKPLSGANVLTF.